Here is one T cell receptor beta chain with its context. Its target is unknown. The read finishes 3 residues shy of the CDR3 end, and the germline J gene is used to complete it. The data originate from a study of T cells in women clearing cervical HPV infection. Regarding the study as a whole: TRBV6-7 abundance was lower in cases than controls (roughly 0.11% versus 0.16%). Richness plus V gene abundances separated cases from controls with AUC 0.65 to 0.85.

The CDR3 totals 16 residues. CDR1 is MNHNS and CDR2 is SASEGT in the germline V gene. TCR beta CDR3 amplified by multiplex PCR from approximately 1,100 ng genomic DNA. Using immunoSEQ multiplex PCR, the repertoire was profiled, and TCRdb retains in-frame clones only, with some absent. The repertoire table contains roughly 40,000 clones. This sequence was found in a woman between 18 and 69 years old with a cervical HPV16 infection that either progressed to CIN3+ or cleared (not recorded which). J is TRBJ1-2 and V is TRBV6-1; D gene ambiguous. The sequenced sample was blood buffy coat. CDR3 amino acids: CASSEAASDFSYDYTF. The sequenced part of the CDR3 DNA is TGTGCCAGCAGTGAAGCGGCCTCGGACTTCTCCTACGAC.